This T cell receptor beta chain appears in the sequencing data of a study of blood T cells in healthy people across ages. Trimming took 7 bases from V and 0 from J, leaving 12 bases between them. This CDR3 spans 15 amino acids. CDR1 and CDR2 (germline): MNHEY, SVGEGT. Through a sample-barcoded 5' primer and a J-beta primer mix, a second PCR was run for 7 to 11 cycles. TCRdb itself ran the 5' RACE reads through MiXCR, one entry per CDR3 protein. The sample records fewer than 900,000 distinct CDR3 sequences, 40% to 45% being singletons. This clonotype was sampled from a woman in her sixties in good health. The J gene is TRBJ2-2, the V gene TRBV6-2 or TRBV6-3; D unresolved. Input material: blood. The CDR3 spells CASTVDLANTGELFF. CDR3 DNA sequence: TGTGCCAGCACCGTAGACTTAGCGAACACCGGGGAGCTGTTTTTT.